This TCR beta chain comes out of a study of early T cells in non-severe SARS-CoV-2 infection. About the study: Chains were not paired, and sequencing was done on bulk RNA from unsorted whole blood. Whole-study findings and limits: In VDJdb matching, anti-spike CD8 responses were favored while private and CD4 specificities went missing.

Germline loops: CDR1 ENHRY, CDR2 SYGVKD. This CDR3 is built from 15 residues. Trimming at V came to 6 bases and at J to 2 bases, leaving 6 bases not matched to a gene. Individual cDNA molecules received unique molecular identifiers during library preparation. TCRdb called the 5' RACE reads again in MiXCR, with one record for every CDR3 protein. The sample lists 70,000 or so distinct CDR3 sequences, more than 10% seen once, with approximately 1.6% in the top ten. This clonotype came up many times. Its antigen is not known. The clonotype was recovered from an adult who was a healthcare worker with PCR-confirmed SARS-CoV-2 infection or an uninfected control (not recorded which). The rearrangement joins TRBV10-3 to TRBJ2-5; 10 bases match TRBD1. Material: whole blood. Written as DNA, the CDR3 is TGTGCCATCAGCGGGGACAGGGGATGGCAAGAGACCCAGTACTTC. Translated: CAISGDRGWQETQYF.